This record concerns one T cell receptor beta chain sequence. Its antigen remains unidentified. The sample originates from a study of cytomegalovirus exposure and HLA in healthy donors. PCR employed 60 Vbeta and 13 Jbeta primers. Study processing details: Later analysis identified some 80 million unique TCR beta chains, 8.5 million to 13 million shared. Measured with immunoSEQ multiplex PCR; TCRdb has only the in-frame clones, and not every one. Clone size and V and J calls were adopted from that table, with D and trimming inferred from the DNA. The data show approximately 70,000 clones, less than 80% seen once. Overall study findings and caveats: Sequences of the TCR beta chain were said to predict the HLA-A and HLA-B alleles of most subjects accurately. CMV serostatus was the only recorded immune exposure for donors.

This CDR3 region has 15 residues. CDR1 and CDR2 from the germline V gene are SNHLY and FYNNEI. V dropped 6 bases and J dropped 3 bases, with 14 bases sitting between them. Sequenced sample: PBMCs. The receptor's source is a man aged 55-75 years in good health and CMV-seropositive. This chain links TRBV2 with TRBJ2-2; no firm D call. The CDR3 loop reads CASSLFSRDTGELFF. The CDR3 DNA sequence: TGTGCCAGCAGCTTGTTCTCCCGGGACACCGGGGAGCTGTTTTTT. The variable domain in full, completed from reference TRBV2 and TRBJ2-2, reads EPEVTQTPSHQVTQMGQEVILRCVPISNHLYFYWYRQILGQKVEFLVSFYNNEISEKSEIFDDQFSVERPDGSNFTLKIRSTKLEDSAMYFCASSLFSRDTGELFFGEGSRLTVL.